Following are 29 T cell receptor beta chains from one sample sequenced in a study of patients and donors after allogeneic stem cell transplantation. MiXCR, run by TCRdb on the RT-PCR reads, gives a single entry per CDR3 protein. The data show 80,000 to 90,000 distinct CDR3 sequences, roughly 50% seen once. Sequenced input: blood, either unsorted or a sorted T cell fraction (not recorded which). The receptors here all came from a human donor who was either an allogeneic HSCT recipient or a stem cell or donor lymphocyte infusion donor (not recorded which). It is not recorded whose cells these are; they may come from a transplant donor.

The V call is TRBV28, the J call TRBJ1-5; D is ambiguous. The germline V and J ends were trimmed by 5 bases and 4 bases, with 21 bases remaining between them. CDR3 length: 17 amino acids. From germline, CDR1 is MDHEN and CDR2 SYDVKM. CDR3 in DNA: TGTGCCAGCAGTCAGGTTTCAGGAATTCGTTGGAATCAGCCCCAGCATTTT. The encoded protein is CASSQVSGIRWNQPQHF.

The V and J genes are TRBV5-1 and TRBJ2-2; 7 bases align to TRBD1. Germline V gene sequence: CDR1 SGHRS, CDR2 YFSETQ. CDR3 length: 14 residues. V lost 4 bases and J lost 4; bases outside the gene matches: 4. The chain's CDR3 is CASSAAGGTGELFF. The CDR3 DNA follows: TGCGCCAGCAGCGCGGCAGGGGGCACCGGGGAGCTGTTTTTT.

The chain uses TRBV7-9 and TRBJ1-4; possible D gene TRBD1, 5 bases. This CDR3 contains 19 residues. Germline lookup yields CDR1 SEHNR and CDR2 FQNEAQ (reference sequence). The germline V and J ends were trimmed by 1 base and 8 bases, with 26 bases remaining between them. The CDR3 nucleotides read TGTGCCAGCAGCTTAGTACCCGTGTCACTCGGGACCATAGAGGAAAAACTGTTTTTT. As protein: CASSLVPVSLGTIEEKLFF. Based on the CDR3 plus reference TRBV7-9 and TRBJ1-4, the full variable domain is DTGVSQNPRHKITKRGQNVTFRCDPISEHNRLYWYRQTLGQGPEFLTYFQNEAQLEKSRLLSDRFSAERPKGSFSTLEIQRTEQGDSAMYLCASSLVPVSLGTIEEKLFFGSGTQLSVL.

This clonotype has just a few counts. CDR3 nucleotide sequence: TGCAGTGGGGCAGGAGGATGCTGCTCCTATAATTCACCCCTCCACTTT. Protein sequence: CSGAGGCCSYNSPLHF. V usage is TRBV20-1 and J usage is TRBJ1-6; the D is unclear. This CDR3 has 16 residues. With 7 bases removed from V and 0 bases from J, the gap between germline ends came to 16 bases. CDR1 DFQATT and CDR2 SNEGSKA come from the germline V gene (reference sequence).

The chain has TRBV14 and TRBJ1-1; D ambiguous. The CDR3 sequence is 15 residues long. Germline V gene sequence: CDR1 SGHDN, CDR2 FVKESK. Trimming pared 0 bases from V and 3 bases from J, leaving 11 bases between. The CDR3 DNA is TGTGCCAGCAGCCAAGATTACTCAGTGGACACTGAAGCTTTCTTT. This gives the protein CASSQDYSVDTEAFF.

This rearrangement joins TRBV12-3 or TRBV12-4 to TRBJ1-6; D unclear. The CDR3 contains 14 residues. V was shortened by 7 bases and J by 7 bases, with 14 bases between the two germline ends. In DNA form, the CDR3 reads TGTGCCAGCAACCACTCGCCCCACAATTCACCCCTCCACTTT. It codes for CASNHSPHNSPLHF.

Worth noting for this clonotype: The CDR3 does not end in the conserved phenylalanine or tryptophan, so this is likely a read error. The CDR3 nucleotides read TGTGCCAGCAGTTTAGGGTTTCCTGAAGCTTTCTTG. Translation: CASSLGFPEAFL. This chain uses TRBV12-3 or TRBV12-4 with TRBJ1-1; the D is unclear. Trimming cost V 1 base and J 6 bases, with 6 bases left between them. The CDR3 sequence is 12 residues long.

The rearrangement links TRBV12-3 or TRBV12-4 to TRBJ2-3, with a weak D call TRBD1 (6 bases). V shed 3 bases and J shed 0 bases, with 13 bases lying between them. This CDR3 spans 16 amino acids. CDR3 in amino acids: CASSFSQGASTDTQYF. In nucleotides, the CDR3 is TGTGCCAGCAGTTTCTCACAGGGTGCTAGCACAGATACGCAGTATTTT.

This chain joins TRBV5-6 and TRBJ1-1; perhaps TRBD1 as D (5 bases). Germline V gene data show CDR1 as SGHDT and CDR2 as YYEEEE. This CDR3 spans 15 amino acids. V was pared by 4 bases and J by 5 bases, with 18 bases between. DNA of the CDR3: TGTGCCAGCAGCCCGAGACAGAGCTGGCAGACTGAAGCTTTCTTT. Protein product: CASSPRQSWQTEAFF.

The CDR3 bases are TGCGCCAGCAGCCAACGTAGGCAGACCTACGAGCAGTACTTC. This gives the protein CASSQRRQTYEQYF. V usage is TRBV4-3 and J usage is TRBJ2-7; D ambiguous. CDR1 LGHNA and CDR2 YSLEER come from the germline V gene. Trimming removed 2 bases from V and 2 bases from J, with 10 bases in between. The CDR3 is 14 amino acids.

This clonotype was found a few times. The CDR3 nucleotides read TGTGCCAGCAGTTCTGCAGGGGGCTATGAGCAGTTCTTC. It codes for CASSSAGGYEQFF. This chain links TRBV12-3 or TRBV12-4 with TRBJ2-1; 8 bases line up with TRBD1. There are 13 residues in the CDR3. V lost 4 bases to trimming and J lost 8 bases; unmatched junction nucleotides: 4.

This clonotype was detected many times. The V and J genes are TRBV5-1 and TRBJ1-1; 8 nucleotides match TRBD1. CDR1 and CDR2 (germline): SGHRS, YFSETQ. The CDR3 loop spans 17 amino acids. V gave up 2 bases and J gave up 5 bases; unmatched junction bases: 14. The CDR3 is CASSFFTGTGFKTEAFF. The CDR3 DNA sequence: TGCGCCAGCAGCTTCTTTACCGGGACAGGCTTTAAGACTGAAGCTTTCTTT.

The chain carries TRBV20-1 and TRBJ1-6; D is ambiguous. V gave up 4 bases and J gave up 6 bases, with 10 bases separating them. Germline-derived CDR1 and CDR2 are DFQATT and SNEGSKA (reference sequence). The CDR3 is made up of 13 amino acids. The CDR3 is CSAMESINSPLHF. Written as DNA, the CDR3 is TGCAGTGCTATGGAGTCAATTAATTCACCCCTCCACTTT.

This clonotype was seen a single time. The genes are TRBV15 and TRBJ1-1; 10 bases line up with TRBD1. V lost 3 bases to trimming and J lost 4 bases; unmatched junction nucleotides: 2. CDR1 is LNHNV and CDR2 is YYDKDF in the germline V gene (reference sequence). The CDR3 is made up of 14 amino acids. This CDR3 reads CATSRDRGTTEAFF. The CDR3 bases are TGTGCCACCAGCAGGGACAGGGGGACCACTGAAGCTTTCTTT.

The chain employs TRBV5-1 and TRBJ1-4, with D perhaps matching TRBD1 (5 bases). The CDR3 sequence is 13 residues long. V dropped 0 bases and J dropped 7 bases, with 7 bases sitting between them. Germline V gene data show CDR1 as SGHRS and CDR2 as YFSETQ. In DNA, the CDR3 is TGCGCCAGCAGCTTGGGACAGCTTGAAAAACTGTTTTTT. This translates into CASSLGQLEKLFF.

The chain carries TRBV12-3 or TRBV12-4 and TRBJ1-3, with D maybe TRBD1 (5 bases). The CDR3 has 17 residues. V dropped 2 bases and J dropped 0 bases, with 14 bases sitting between them. The CDR3 DNA follows: TGTGCCAGCAGTTTACGGTGGGGCCCCTCCTCTGGAAACACCATATATTTT. Its protein product is CASSLRWGPSSGNTIYF.

The chain has TRBV12-3 or TRBV12-4 and TRBJ2-5; D is ambiguous. Deletions cut 1 base from V and 7 bases from J, with 13 bases between. The CDR3 runs 14 residues. The CDR3 sequence: CASSLVSRVGTQYF. DNA of the CDR3: TGTGCCAGCAGTTTAGTGTCCCGGGTCGGGACCCAGTACTTC.

This clonotype was counted between two and nine times. J is TRBJ1-5 and V is TRBV10-3, with 8 bases aligning to TRBD1. Germline-derived CDR1 and CDR2 are ENHRY and SYGVKD. The CDR3 is made up of 14 amino acids. Losses at the gene ends were 6 bases for V and 2 bases for J; bases not matched to a gene: 3. CDR3 region: CAIRPGQGNQPQHF. DNA for the CDR3: TGTGCCATCAGACCGGGACAGGGCAATCAGCCCCAGCATTTT.

V and J are TRBV11-2 and TRBJ2-2, with TRBD2 as a possible D gene (6 bases). The V gene's germline CDR1 is SGHAT and CDR2 FQNNGV. CDR3 size: 14 residues. Deletions cut 5 bases from V and 6 bases from J, with 13 bases between. In DNA form, the CDR3 reads TGTGCCAGCAGCCTCGGGACTGTGCCCGGGGAGCTGTTTTTT. It is translated as CASSLGTVPGELFF.

This clonotype was seen a single time. The chain recombines TRBV28 with TRBJ2-7; D is unresolved. The CDR3 covers 12 residues. With 5 bases removed from V and 6 bases from J, the gap between germline ends came to 11 bases. Germline V lookup: CDR1 MDHEN, CDR2 SYDVKM. The chain's CDR3 is CASSTQPIEQYF. CDR3 DNA sequence: TGTGCCAGCAGTACTCAGCCGATCGAGCAGTACTTC. The variable domain in full, completed from reference TRBV28 and TRBJ2-7, reads DVKVTQSSRYLVKRTGEKVFLECVQDMDHENMFWYRQDPGLGLRLIYFSYDVKMKEKGDIPEGYSVSREKKERFSLILESASTNQTSMYLCASSTQPIEQYFGPGTRLTVT.

The CDR3 DNA reads as TGCGCCAGCAGCCAACTCTTGGCGTACTATGGCTACACCTTC. Protein product: CASSQLLAYYGYTF. The chain has TRBV4-3 and TRBJ1-2, with D unresolved. V was shortened by 2 bases and J by 3 bases, with 10 bases between the two germline ends. The CDR3 totals 14 residues. The germline V gene encodes CDR1 LGHNA and CDR2 YSLEER.

This chain uses TRBV7-9 with TRBJ1-3, with D possibly being TRBD1 (6 bases). Trimming stripped 6 bases from V and 2 bases from J, with 14 bases between. In germline, CDR1 is SEHNR, CDR2 FQNEAQ (reference sequence). The CDR3 extends over 15 amino acids. This CDR3 is CASSLEGGTGNTIYF. For the CDR3, the DNA is TGTGCCAGCAGTCTCGAAGGGGGAACTGGAAACACCATATATTTT.

In this sample, this clonotype turned up a few times. V and J are TRBV11-2 and TRBJ1-3, with D possibly TRBD1 on 5 matching bases. The V gene lost 5 bases and the J gene lost 0 bases, with 11 bases spanning the gap. Germline V CDR1 and CDR2: SGHAT, FQNNGV. The CDR3 runs 15 residues. CDR3 residues: CASSVRASSGNTIYF. The CDR3, as DNA: TGTGCCAGCAGCGTCAGGGCGAGCTCTGGAAACACCATATATTTT.

This clonotype occurred many times. The chain links TRBV29-1 to TRBJ1-1; D uncertain. Germline V lookup: CDR1 SQVTM, CDR2 ANQGSEA. There are 14 residues in the CDR3. With 4 bases removed from V and 1 base from J, the gap between germline ends came to 13 bases. DNA for the CDR3: TGCAGCGTTGTCACCCGGGTATGGAACACTGAAGCTTTCTTT. Translated: CSVVTRVWNTEAFF. Supplemented by reference TRBV29-1 and TRBJ1-1, the full variable domain reads SAVISQKPSRDICQRGTSLTIQCQVDSQVTMMFWYRQQPGQSLTLIATANQGSEATYESGFVIDKFPISRPNLTFSTLTVSNMSPEDSSIYLCSVVTRVWNTEAFFGQGTRLTVV.

This clonotype was counted only a few times. This chain uses TRBV7-2 with TRBJ1-1, with 9 bases fitting TRBD1. The junction had 8 bases not matched to a gene; V was cut back by 3 bases and J by 6 bases. The CDR3 loop spans 15 amino acids. Germline assignment: CDR1 SGHTA and CDR2 FQGNSA. CDR3 region: CASSLRTGVKSEAFF. In DNA form, the CDR3 reads TGTGCCAGCAGCTTGAGGACAGGGGTGAAGTCTGAAGCTTTCTTT.

This clonotype appeared a few times. The rearrangement uses TRBV20-1 and TRBJ1-1; D might be TRBD1 (6 bases). Between the trimmed V and J ends, which lost 6 bases and 1 base, there was a span of 12 bases. The CDR3 has 13 amino acids. The germline CDR1 and CDR2 sequences are DFQATT and SNEGSKA (reference sequence). CDR3 residues: CSAHGTSNTEAFF. DNA for the CDR3: TGCAGTGCCCACGGGACATCGAACACTGAAGCTTTCTTT.

The CDR3 region has the DNA TGTGCCAGCAGTTTAAGGGCGGGAGGAAGCACCGGGGAGCTGTTTTTT. This gives the protein CASSLRAGGSTGELFF. The V call is TRBV12-3 or TRBV12-4, the J call TRBJ2-2; 8 bases map to TRBD2. The CDR3 length is 16 residues. Trimming took 2 bases from V and 4 from J; bases not matched to a gene: 6.

V usage is TRBV9 and J usage is TRBJ1-1; D is ambiguous. The CDR3 is made up of 14 amino acids. V shed 0 bases and J shed 1 base, with 7 bases lying between them. The germline V gene encodes CDR1 SGDLS and CDR2 YYNGEE. CDR3 in amino acids: CASSVEPTNTEAFF. CDR3 nucleotide sequence: TGTGCCAGCAGCGTAGAACCGACGAACACTGAAGCTTTCTTT.

The rearrangement uses TRBV20-1 and TRBJ1-6; D is unclear. The length of the CDR3 is 16 residues. V was cut by 4 bases and J by 7 bases, with 20 bases left in between. The germline V gene encodes CDR1 DFQATT and CDR2 SNEGSKA (reference sequence). The CDR3 DNA reads as TGCAGTGCTATTCCCCTTACTCACATGGGGAATTCACCCCTCCACTTT. Translation gives CSAIPLTHMGNSPLHF.